This T cell receptor beta chain emerged from a study of CD8+CD57+ T cells in acquired aplastic anemia. In the study overall: Across the sorted CD4+ and CD8+ cells, DNA amounts averaged roughly 3.5 ug. Findings and caveats of the study: Between patients and controls, 25 to 35 CD8+ CDR3 sequences were found in common.

Genomic DNA, serving as template, underwent TCR beta VDJ and CDR3 profiling. MiXCR, applied by TCRdb to the reads, yields one record per CDR3 protein. The table has just over 450,000 distinct CDR3 sequences, around 33% seen once. The germline CDR1 and CDR2 sequences are DFQATT and SNEGSKA (reference sequence). The V gene end was trimmed by 0 bases and the J gene end by 6 bases; junction bases not matched to a gene: 1. The CDR3 loop spans 14 amino acids. As to this clonotype: What it binds is not known.

For sequencing, patients were chosen who had shown expansion of CD8+CD57+ cells by flow cytometry. Severe acquired aplastic anemia was present in all patients. The study sampled blood from patients who had received no therapy. The receptor comes from a human donor with aplastic anemia. The chain employs TRBV20-1 and TRBJ2-2; the match to TRBD1 covers 10 bases. The material sequenced was sorted CD4+, CD8+, or CD8+CD57+ T cells (not recorded which) from PBMCs. This CDR3 is CSAREGQGSGELFF. DNA for the CDR3: TGCAGTGCTAGAGAGGGACAGGGGTCCGGGGAGCTGTTTTTT.